The source of this T cell receptor beta chain is a study of blood T cell repertoires in COVID-19. Turning to the study itself: The study drew acute and convalescent COVID-19 samples from the United States, Italy and Spain. PBMCs, B-cell-depleted T cells, or T cells provided the cDNA or gDNA that made up the material.

The count of this clone is one. The V end was cut by 8 bases, the J end by 9 bases, with 13 bases between. From germline, CDR1 is SQVTM and CDR2 ANQGSEA. There are 10 residues in the CDR3. Original handling: Estimation of nucleated cell counts was performed using reference gene primer amplification. Data came from immunoSEQ multiplex PCR; TCRdb stores just in-frame clones and leaves some out. V, J and clone size are those of that table, while D and trimming were read from the DNA. The repertoire holds roughly 100,000 clones, with about 70% as singletons. The clonotype originates from a human donor with acute or convalescent COVID-19. The donor label of this sample is uncertain. The chain recombines TRBV29-1 with TRBJ2-5; D possibly corresponds to TRBD2 (5 bases). Material: peripheral blood. In DNA form, the CDR3 reads TGCAGCTGCTTTTACGGGGCCCAGTACTTC. It encodes CSCFYGAQYF.